This T cell receptor beta chain was sequenced for a study of T-cell memory formation after mild COVID-19. In the study overall: Largely, the TCR clusters proved donor specific.

TCRdb re-analysed the 5' RACE reads in MiXCR, keeping a single row per CDR3 protein. The profile shows under 400,000 distinct CDR3 sequences, around a fifth of them singletons. V was cut by 1 base and J by 0 bases, with 17 bases left in between. The germline V gene has CDR1 SGHRS and CDR2 YFSETQ. CDR3 length equals 18 residues. The sequenced material came from PBMCs or a T cell subset sorted from them (not recorded which). The TCR sequence derives from an adult woman who had mild COVID-19 (a few samples of this study predate the infection). Cell type and time point are not known. The chain couples TRBV5-1 to TRBJ2-1, with TRBD2 as a possible D gene (6 bases). The CDR3 DNA sequence: TGCGCCAGCAGCTTGACTCCGGGACTTAATACCTCCTACAATGAGCAGTTCTTC. Its translation: CASSLTPGLNTSYNEQFF.